One and the same sample provided the 11 T cell receptor beta chains below, sequenced in a study of shared clonotypes between healthy human individuals. This table comes from immunoSEQ multiplex PCR, and its TCRdb copy is limited to in-frame clones, with some not included. Altogether approximately 320,000 clones are present, 80% to 90% being singletons, with the ten largest covering 15% to 20%. The sequenced sample consisted of memory CD8+ T cells sorted from blood. The subset is: CD45RO+ cells pooled with CCR7-negative TemRA cells. Receptor source: a man aged 18 to 35 in good health.

The gene calls are TRBV9 and TRBJ2-7; 8 nucleotides agree with TRBD2. V trimming: 0 bases; J trimming: 0 bases; junction bases outside the gene matches: 8. The CDR3 is made up of 17 amino acids. Germline lookup yields CDR1 SGDLS and CDR2 YYNGEE. As DNA, the CDR3 is TGTGCCAGCAGCGTAGGGGTAGCGGGGTTGAGCTCCTACGAGCAGTACTTC. Translated: CASSVGVAGLSSYEQYF.

The chain is built from TRBV4-1 and TRBJ2-1; 13 nucleotides agree with TRBD2. This CDR3 contains 17 residues. CDR1 MGHRA and CDR2 YSYEKL come from the germline V gene. With V trimmed by 4 bases and J by 10 bases, 13 bases remained unmatched. CDR3 coding DNA: TGCGCCAGCAGCCTAGATTCGGGACTAGCGGGGAAACAAGAGCAGTTCTTC. Its translation: CASSLDSGLAGKQEQFF.

This clone was found once. This rearrangement joins TRBV4-1 to TRBJ2-1; perhaps TRBD2 as D (5 bases). CDR1 is MGHRA and CDR2 is YSYEKL in the germline V gene. V was pared by 1 base and J by 16 bases, with 20 bases between. This CDR3 has 14 residues. In DNA, the CDR3 is TGCGCCAGCAGCCAAGTATTCCCCAGGATCGGGGTATTCTTC. Protein: CASSQVFPRIGVFF.

The rearrangement joins TRBV9 to TRBJ2-7, with D possibly matching TRBD2 (6 bases). Trimming cost V 0 bases and J 2 bases, with 12 bases left between them. Germline V gene lookup returns CDR1 SGDLS and CDR2 YYNGEE. The CDR3 totals 15 residues. The CDR3 DNA reads TGTGCCAGCAGCGTAGATGCGGGGAGTGCCTACGAGCAGTACTTC. This gives the protein CASSVDAGSAYEQYF.

The rearrangement uses TRBV4-1 and TRBJ2-5, with TRBD2 as a possible D gene (6 bases). Germline CDR1 is MGHRA and CDR2 is YSYEKL. This CDR3 spans 14 amino acids. V lost 4 bases and J lost 1, with 10 bases in between. The DNA of the CDR3 is TGCGCCAGCAGCCCGCGGGGACCCCAAGAGACCCAGTACTTC. Translation: CASSPRGPQETQYF.

The J gene is TRBJ2-1, the V gene TRBV11-1, with D perhaps matching TRBD2 (6 bases). Per germline, CDR1 SGHAT and CDR2 FQDESV (reference sequence). Trimming took off 1 base at V and 9 bases at J, with 13 bases between the two ends. The CDR3 sequence is 14 residues long. The CDR3 loop is CASSLGGGFGEQFF. CDR3 nucleotides: TGTGCCAGCAGCTTAGGTGGGGGGTTCGGTGAGCAGTTCTTC.

This rearrangement joins TRBV7-9 to TRBJ1-1; D is undetermined. The germline V gene encodes CDR1 SEHNR and CDR2 FQNEAQ (reference sequence). The V end was cut by 4 bases, the J end by 10 bases, with 19 bases between. This CDR3 has 14 amino acids. The CDR3 coding sequence is TGTGCCAGCAGCTACCCCGTCACGCCGGAGGGAGCTTTCTTT. Amino acids: CASSYPVTPEGAFF.

The CDR3 reads CASSEPHPALFGGCWNYGYTF. For the CDR3, the DNA is TGTGCCAGCAGTGAACCGCATCCGGCCCTTTTCGGAGGGTGCTGGAACTATGGCTACACCTTC. This chain uses TRBV6-1 with TRBJ1-2; D gene ambiguous. CDR1 is MNHNS, CDR2 SASEGT, per germline. Trimming left V 2 bases short and J 2 bases short, with 30 bases between. CDR3 length: 21 residues.

J is TRBJ2-7 and V is TRBV13; 8 nucleotides line up with TRBD2. The germline V gene encodes CDR1 PRHDT and CDR2 FYEKMQ (reference sequence). CDR3 size: 15 residues. V gave up 0 bases and J gave up 1 base; unmatched junction bases: 2. CDR3 bases: TGTGCCAGCAGCTTAGGAGCGGGAGATTCCTACGAGCAGTACTTC. Translation gives CASSLGAGDSYEQYF. Together with reference TRBV13 and TRBJ2-7, the CDR3 gives the full variable domain: AAGVIQSPRHLIKEKRETATLKCYPIPRHDTVYWYQQGPGQDPQFLISFYEKMQSDKGSIPDRFSAQQFSDYHSELNMSSLELGDSALYFCASSLGAGDSYEQYFGPGTRLTVT.

The chain recombines TRBV4-1 with TRBJ2-3, with D possibly TRBD2 on 6 matching bases. This CDR3 contains 14 residues. The germline V gene encodes CDR1 MGHRA and CDR2 YSYEKL. V lost 7 bases and J 8 bases, leaving 19 bases between the germline ends. This chain's CDR3 is CASNSAFMGGTQYF. The CDR3 nucleotides are TGCGCCAGCAATTCAGCGTTCATGGGGGGTACGCAGTATTTT.

Concerning this clone: The sample contains more than one DNA sequence encoding this CDR3. The chain links TRBV6-5 to TRBJ2-7; D may correspond to TRBD1 or TRBD2 (5 bases each). The CDR3 is 13 residues long. Trimming pared 2 bases from V and 4 bases from J, leaving 9 bases between. Germline-derived CDR1 and CDR2 are MNHEY and SVGAGI. The CDR3 nucleotides are TGTGCCAGCAGTTACGGGACGGGGTACGAGCAGTACTTC. It encodes CASSYGTGYEQYF.